What follows are 18 T cell receptor beta chains derived from one specimen sequenced in a study of cytomegalovirus exposure and HLA in healthy donors. Measured with immunoSEQ multiplex PCR; TCRdb has only the in-frame clones, and not every one. The data hold tens of thousands of clones, with 90% to 95% observed a single time. Sequencing input: PBMCs. The receptors derive from a man in his late teens or twenties in good health and CMV-seronegative.

The DNA for the CDR3 is TGTGCCAGCAGCTTAGTGCGGGGAGGCCCCGGGGAGCTGTTTTTT. Its translation: CASSLVRGGPGELFF. The chain employs TRBV7-6 and TRBJ2-2; D might be TRBD2 (6 bases). The CDR3 covers 15 residues. The V end lost 1 base, the J end lost 6 bases, and 12 bases lay between the germline ends. The V gene's germline CDR1 is SGHVS and CDR2 FNYEAQ.

This sequence joins TRBV28 and TRBJ2-7; the D is unclear. The length of the CDR3 is 12 residues. V was cut by 3 bases and J by 7 bases, with 10 bases left in between. Per germline, CDR1 MDHEN and CDR2 SYDVKM. The DNA for the CDR3 is TGTGCCAGCAGTTTCAGTGGGCTGGAGCAGTACTTC. Its translation is CASSFSGLEQYF.

The chain has TRBV7-3 and TRBJ2-1, with D tentatively TRBD2 (6 bases). CDR1 and CDR2 (germline): SGHTA, FQGTGA. The V and J ends lost 1 base and 0 bases respectively, with 10 bases between them. This CDR3 is 16 amino acids long. The chain's CDR3 is CASSLSGMSSYNEQFF. CDR3 coding DNA: TGTGCCAGCAGCTTAAGCGGGATGAGCTCCTACAATGAGCAGTTCTTC.

The V gene is TRBV6-9, the J gene TRBJ2-2; 7 bases map to TRBD2. CDR1 is MNHGY and CDR2 is SVAAGI in the germline V gene. J lost 2 bases, V lost 4 bases, and 1 base had no gene match. The CDR3 spans 14 residues. This CDR3 is CASSSSGNTGELFF. The DNA for the CDR3 is TGTGCCAGCAGTTCTAGCGGAAACACCGGGGAGCTGTTTTTT.

This clone was counted a few times. The V gene is TRBV7-2, the J gene TRBJ1-1; D remains unclear. The CDR3 extends over 16 amino acids. Per germline, CDR1 SGHTA and CDR2 FQGNSA. Trimming cost V 3 bases and J 4 bases, with 18 bases left between them. CDR3 DNA: TGTGCCAGCAGCTTCAGTTCGGGTTGGGAGGGCACTGAAGCTTTCTTT. Residues: CASSFSSGWEGTEAFF.

The rearrangement uses TRBV7-3 and TRBJ2-7; 12 bases line up with TRBD1. V lost 2 bases, J lost 5 bases, and 7 bases stayed unmatched. Germline values: CDR1 SGHTA, CDR2 FQGTGA. The CDR3 is 16 residues long. CDR3 amino acids: CASSLGPGQGAHEQYF. The CDR3, as DNA: TGTGCCAGCAGCTTAGGACCGGGACAGGGGGCCCACGAGCAGTACTTC.

This chain joins TRBV6-5 and TRBJ2-7, with a weak D call TRBD1 (5 bases). The CDR3 loop spans 14 amino acids. V lost 7 bases to trimming and J lost 5 bases, with 18 bases between them. Germline CDR1 MNHEY, CDR2 SVGAGI. CDR3 sequence reads: CASNKNLGPNEQYF. CDR3 coding DNA: TGTGCCAGCAATAAGAATTTGGGGCCCAACGAGCAGTACTTC.

The chain recombines TRBV9 with TRBJ1-1; possible D gene TRBD1, 6 bases. Germline loops: CDR1 SGDLS, CDR2 YYNGEE. V shed 4 bases and J shed 4 bases, with 20 bases lying between them. The CDR3 covers 16 residues. In DNA form, the CDR3 reads TGTGCCAGCAGCCCTAACCTTCTTCGAGGGGGCACTGAAGCTTTCTTT. Protein sequence: CASSPNLLRGGTEAFF.

The chain has TRBV25-1 and TRBJ2-2; 7 nucleotides match TRBD2. Trimming took 6 bases from V and 5 from J; bases not matched to a gene: 9. The CDR3 runs 15 residues. CDR1 is MGHDK and CDR2 is SYGVNS in the germline V gene. CDR3 protein: CASRAGLEGTGELFF. CDR3 nucleotide sequence: TGTGCCAGCAGAGCCGGACTAGAGGGGACCGGGGAGCTGTTTTTT.

V and J are TRBV29-1 and TRBJ1-1, with a weak D call TRBD1 (6 bases). This CDR3 has 12 amino acids. Germline V gene data show CDR1 as SQVTM and CDR2 as ANQGSEA. The V gene lost 6 bases and the J gene lost 5 bases, with 13 bases spanning the gap. Here the CDR3 reads CSVRGGPTEAFF. The CDR3 region has the DNA TGCAGCGTCAGGGGCGGGCCGACTGAAGCTTTCTTT.

CDR3 sequence reads: CASSLFLDTNTGELFF. CDR3 nucleotides: TGTGCCAGCAGTCTTTTCCTTGACACCAACACCGGGGAGCTGTTTTTT. V usage is TRBV28 and J usage is TRBJ2-2, with unresolved D. V was pared by 5 bases and J by 2 bases, with 15 bases between. This CDR3 region has 16 residues. Germline CDR1 MDHEN, CDR2 SYDVKM.

This sequence joins TRBV9 and TRBJ2-3; 13 bases map to TRBD2. CDR3 size: 16 residues. From germline, CDR1 is SGDLS and CDR2 YYNGEE. With 3 bases clipped from V and 1 base from J, the junction kept 2 bases outside the gene matches. This CDR3 is CASSAGLAGGTDTQYF. CDR3 bases: TGTGCCAGCAGCGCAGGACTAGCGGGGGGCACAGATACGCAGTATTTT. The variable domain in full, completed from reference TRBV9 and TRBJ2-3, reads DSGVTQTPKHLITATGQRVTLRCSPRSGDLSVYWYQQSLDQGLQFLIQYYNGEERAKGNILERFSAQQFPDLHSELNLSSLELGDSALYFCASSAGLAGGTDTQYFGPGTRLTVL.

The genes are TRBV7-2 and TRBJ1-1, with 10 bases matching TRBD1. Germline values: CDR1 SGHTA, CDR2 FQGNSA. This CDR3 is 14 amino acids long. Trimming took 2 bases from V and 6 from J; bases not matched to a gene: 3. The CDR3 region has the DNA TGTGCCAGCAGCTTATGGACAGGGGGTTCTGAAGCTTTCTTT. It specifies CASSLWTGGSEAFF.

This chain joins TRBV14 and TRBJ2-3; 9 bases are shared with TRBD2. The CDR3 covers 14 residues. The germline V gene encodes CDR1 SGHDN and CDR2 FVKESK. The ends lost 3 bases at V and 4 bases at J; junction bases unmatched: 2. This chain's CDR3 is CASSQRGGADTQYF. CDR3 bases: TGTGCCAGCAGCCAGCGGGGGGGGGCAGATACGCAGTATTTT. The whole variable domain, remainder taken from reference TRBV14 and TRBJ2-3, is EAGVTQFPSHSVIEKGQTVTLRCDPISGHDNLYWYRRVMGKEIKFLLHFVKESKQDESGMPNNRFLAERTGGTYSTLKVQPAELEDSGVYFCASSQRGGADTQYFGPGTRLTVL.

DNA for the CDR3: TGTGCCAGCTCCCCGACACTAGCGGGAGGAGGCGACACCGGGGAGCTGTTTTTT. Translation gives CASSPTLAGGGDTGELFF. The chain is built from TRBV18 and TRBJ2-2, with TRBD2 identical over 12 bases. The CDR3 runs 18 residues. Trimming removed 6 bases from V and 3 bases from J; junction bases left unmatched: 11. The germline V gene has CDR1 KGHSH and CDR2 LQKENI.

The rearrangement uses TRBV7-3 and TRBJ2-5; maybe TRBD1 (6 bases). CDR1 is SGHTA, CDR2 FQGTGA, per germline. The V and J ends lost 5 bases and 2 bases respectively, with 15 bases between them. The CDR3 contains 15 residues. The CDR3 sequence is CASSPGARPQETQYF. CDR3 coding DNA: TGTGCCAGCAGCCCAGGGGCTAGACCTCAAGAGACCCAGTACTTC. Combining the CDR3 with reference TRBV7-3 and TRBJ2-5 gives the whole variable domain GAGVSQTPSNKVTEKGKYVELRCDPISGHTALYWYRQSLGQGPEFLIYFQGTGAADDSGLPNDRFFAVRPEGSVSTLKIQRTERGDSAVYLCASSPGARPQETQYFGPGTRLLVL.

Only one count was recorded for this clone. J is TRBJ1-4 and V is TRBV30; tentative D call: TRBD1 (5 bases). V was trimmed by 5 bases and J by 7 bases, leaving 20 bases between them. The CDR3 extends over 15 amino acids. Germline lookup yields CDR1 GTSNPN and CDR2 SVGIG (reference sequence). For the CDR3, the DNA is TGTGCCTGGTTAAGGGGAGGGGAGGAATCTGAAAAACTGTTTTTT. Residues: CAWLRGGEESEKLFF.

This chain uses TRBV6-9 with TRBJ1-5; possible D gene TRBD1, 5 bases. With 6 bases removed from V and 0 bases from J, the gap between germline ends came to 9 bases. This CDR3 is built from 14 residues. Germline V gene data show CDR1 as MNHGY and CDR2 as SVAAGI. CDR3 sequence (DNA): TGTGCCAGCAGGACAGCTTATAGCAATCAGCCCCAGCATTTT. The encoded protein is CASRTAYSNQPQHF.